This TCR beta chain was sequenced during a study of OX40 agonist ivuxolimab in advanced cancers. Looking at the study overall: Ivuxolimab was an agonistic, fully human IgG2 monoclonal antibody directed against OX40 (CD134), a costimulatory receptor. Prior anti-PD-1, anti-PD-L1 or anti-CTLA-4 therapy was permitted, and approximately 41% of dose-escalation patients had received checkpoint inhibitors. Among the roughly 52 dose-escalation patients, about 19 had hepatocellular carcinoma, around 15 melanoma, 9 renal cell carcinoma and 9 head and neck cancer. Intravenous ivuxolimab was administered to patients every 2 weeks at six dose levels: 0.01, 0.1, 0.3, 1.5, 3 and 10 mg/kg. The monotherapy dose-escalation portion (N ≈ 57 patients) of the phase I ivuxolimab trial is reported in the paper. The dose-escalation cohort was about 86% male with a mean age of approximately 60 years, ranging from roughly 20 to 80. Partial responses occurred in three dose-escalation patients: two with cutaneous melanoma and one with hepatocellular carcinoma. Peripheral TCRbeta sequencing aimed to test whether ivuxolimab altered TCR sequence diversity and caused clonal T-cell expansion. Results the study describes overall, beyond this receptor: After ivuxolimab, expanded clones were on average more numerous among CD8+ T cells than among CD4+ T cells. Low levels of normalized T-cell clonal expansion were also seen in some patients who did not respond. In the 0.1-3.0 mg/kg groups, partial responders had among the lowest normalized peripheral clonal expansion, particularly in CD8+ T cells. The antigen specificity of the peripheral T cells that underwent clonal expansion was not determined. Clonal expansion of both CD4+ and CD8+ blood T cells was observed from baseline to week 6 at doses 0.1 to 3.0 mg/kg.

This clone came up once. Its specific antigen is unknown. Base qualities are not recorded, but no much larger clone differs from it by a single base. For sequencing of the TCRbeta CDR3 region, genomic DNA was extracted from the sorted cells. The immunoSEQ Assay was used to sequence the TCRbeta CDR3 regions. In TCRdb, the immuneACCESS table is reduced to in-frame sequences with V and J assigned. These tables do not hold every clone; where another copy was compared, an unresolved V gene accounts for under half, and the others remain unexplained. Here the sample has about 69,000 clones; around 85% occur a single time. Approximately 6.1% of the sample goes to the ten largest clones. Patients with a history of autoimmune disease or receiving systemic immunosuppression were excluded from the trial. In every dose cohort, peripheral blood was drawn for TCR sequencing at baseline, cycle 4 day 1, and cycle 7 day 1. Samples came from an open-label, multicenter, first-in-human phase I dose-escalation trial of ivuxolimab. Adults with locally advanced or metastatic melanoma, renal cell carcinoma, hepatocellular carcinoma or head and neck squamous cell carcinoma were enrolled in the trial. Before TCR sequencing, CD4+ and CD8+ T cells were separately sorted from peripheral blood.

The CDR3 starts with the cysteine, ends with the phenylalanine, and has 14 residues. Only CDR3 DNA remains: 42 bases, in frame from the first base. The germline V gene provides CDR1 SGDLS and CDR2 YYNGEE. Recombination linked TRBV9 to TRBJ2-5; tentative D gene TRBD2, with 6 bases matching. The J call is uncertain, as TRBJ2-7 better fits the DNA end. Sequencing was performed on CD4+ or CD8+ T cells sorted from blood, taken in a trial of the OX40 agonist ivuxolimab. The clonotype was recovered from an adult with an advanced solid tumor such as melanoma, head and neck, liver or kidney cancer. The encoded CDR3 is CASSQDGLSYEQYF. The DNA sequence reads TGTGCCAGCAGCCAGGACGGACTATCCTACGAGCAGTACTTC.